These 5 T cell receptor beta chains share one sample of origin, sequenced in a study of T cells in Graves' hyperthyroidism and ophthalmopathy. Amplification targeted TCR beta CDR3 regions from RNA transcripts. A set of HTBI primers served as the primers for a first-round RT-PCR of the TCR CDR3. A single record per CDR3 protein comes from TCRdb applying MiXCR to the multiplex PCR reads. The sample consists of 350,000 to 450,000 distinct CDR3 sequences, approximately 13% of them appearing once. Sequencing was done on a sample of blood. These receptors originate from a woman in her sixties with Graves' hyperthyroidism.

This clonotype was detected ten times or more. J is TRBJ2-1 and V is TRBV20-1, with D uncertain. Between the trimmed V and J ends, which lost 1 base and 2 bases, there was a span of 6 bases. The CDR3 consists of 13 residues. CDR1 is DFQATT, CDR2 SNEGSKA, per germline (reference sequence). Here the CDR3 reads CSARAATYNEQFF. CDR3 sequence (DNA): TGCAGTGCTAGAGCGGCTACCTACAATGAGCAGTTCTTC.

This rearrangement joins TRBV7-9 to TRBJ2-7; 9 nucleotides match TRBD1. In germline, CDR1 is SEHNR, CDR2 FQNEAQ (reference sequence). V shed 4 bases and J 0 bases; nucleotides not matched to a gene: 7. This CDR3 is 16 amino acids long. In DNA, the CDR3 is TGTGCCAGCAGCTCCCGGACAGGGGTACGCTCCTACGAGCAGTACTTC. It yields the protein CASSSRTGVRSYEQYF.

This sequence joins TRBV2 and TRBJ2-3; 15 nucleotides match TRBD2. The CDR3 sequence is 14 residues long. J gave up 7 bases and V 6 bases, and 2 bases lay outside the gene matches. CDR1 is SNHLY, CDR2 FYNNEI, per germline. CDR3 DNA sequence: TGTGCCAGCAGCGGGACTAGCGGGAGGAATACGCAGTATTTT. It yields the protein CASSGTSGRNTQYF. Drawing the rest from reference TRBV2 and TRBJ2-3, the complete variable domain is EPEVTQTPSHQVTQMGQEVILRCVPISNHLYFYWYRQILGQKVEFLVSFYNNEISEKSEIFDDQFSVERPDGSNFTLKIRSTKLEDSAMYFCASSGTSGRNTQYFGPGTRLTVL.

This clonotype was recorded a few times. V and J are TRBV29-1 and TRBJ2-3, with D possibly matching TRBD1 (5 bases). From germline, CDR1 is SQVTM and CDR2 ANQGSEA. The CDR3 is 14 residues long. Trimming shortened V by 6 bases and J by 0 bases, and 13 bases separated the two germline ends. The DNA for the CDR3 is TGCAGCGTCAAGGGGTCTCCTAGCACAGATACGCAGTATTTT. Translated, it gives CSVKGSPSTDTQYF.

A few counts support this clonotype. Possible read error: a much larger clone is one base away. V usage is TRBV3-1 and J usage is TRBJ1-2; a possible D gene is TRBD1 (6 bases). In germline, CDR1 is LGHDT, CDR2 YNNKEL (reference sequence). CDR3 length equals 14 residues. The CDR3 reads CACSFLDRNYGYTF. The CDR3 DNA reads as TGTGCCTGCAGCTTCCTCGACAGGAACTATGGCTACACCTTC.